Below, 6 T cell receptor beta chains from the same sample are listed, as sequenced in a study of response to subunit inactivated influenza vaccine. TCRdb re-derived calls from the RT-PCR reads in MiXCR, one entry per CDR3 protein. The data show hundreds of thousands of distinct CDR3 sequences, approximately 18% seen once. This sample comprised PBMCs from blood, obtained 5 days after vaccination. The receptors derive from a man between 45 and 60 years old who received an inactivated influenza vaccine.

This chain connects TRBV10-3 to TRBJ2-1; a weak D match, TRBD2 (6 bases). In germline, CDR1 is ENHRY, CDR2 SYGVKD. This CDR3 is built from 14 residues. Trimming removed 8 bases at V and 8 bases at J, with 19 bases between. CDR3 in amino acids: CAISSAGGLDEQFF. The CDR3 coding sequence is TGTGCCATCTCTTCAGCGGGCGGGTTGGATGAGCAGTTCTTC.

V is TRBV28 and J is TRBJ2-3; 7 nucleotides align to TRBD2. J lost 2 bases, V lost 4 bases, and 9 bases had no gene match. The CDR3 extends over 16 amino acids. Per the germline V gene, CDR1 is MDHEN and CDR2 is SYDVKM. The CDR3 coding sequence is TGTGCCAGCAGTTCCCTTAAGCGGGGATTCACAGATACGCAGTATTTT. Amino acids: CASSSLKRGFTDTQYF.

In this sample, this clonotype turned up many times. J is TRBJ2-6 and V is TRBV4-3; no reliable D call. V lost 2 bases and J lost 4, with 6 bases in between. The CDR3 runs to 14 residues. Germline CDR1 is LGHNA and CDR2 is YSLEER. The CDR3 region is CASSQFVGANVLTF. CDR3 DNA: TGCGCCAGCAGCCAATTCGTGGGGGCCAACGTCCTGACTTTC.

This sequence joins TRBV6-2 or TRBV6-3 and TRBJ1-5; D might be TRBD1 (6 bases). The CDR3 has 16 residues. From germline, CDR1 is MNHEY and CDR2 SVGEGT. V was cut by 0 bases and J by 3 bases, with 12 bases left in between. CDR3 nucleotide sequence: TGTGCCAGCAGTTACTCGGGAGACAGGCTCAATCAGCCCCAGCATTTT. It encodes CASSYSGDRLNQPQHF.

This clonotype was detected a few times. This chain links TRBV28 with TRBJ2-4; 10 nucleotides agree with TRBD2. There are 17 residues in the CDR3. CDR1 and CDR2 from the germline V gene are MDHEN and SYDVKM. Germline trimming cut 2 bases from V and 0 bases from J; bases unmatched to any gene: 4. The CDR3 region is CASSLASGGLAKNIQYF. CDR3 bases: TGTGCCAGCAGTTTAGCTAGCGGGGGATTAGCCAAAAACATTCAGTACTTC.

This clonotype was seen a few times. The chain links TRBV15 to TRBJ2-5, with D unresolved. This CDR3 region has 14 residues. V shed 2 bases and J shed 4 bases, with 11 bases lying between them. From germline, CDR1 is LNHNV and CDR2 YYDKDF (reference sequence). The CDR3 here is CATSRRKPPETQYF. CDR3 bases: TGTGCCACCAGCAGAAGAAAGCCCCCAGAGACCCAGTACTTC.